This entry features one TCR beta chain sequence. The antigen remains unidentified. The data were obtained in a study of response to subunit inactivated influenza vaccine. Trimming removed 1 base from V and 3 bases from J, with 13 bases in between. This CDR3 contains 14 residues. Germline values: CDR1 GTSNPN, CDR2 SVGIG (reference sequence). Study-wide points: Every seasonal influenza vaccination brings in few new T cells, the authors suggested.

TCRdb re-called the RT-PCR reads through MiXCR, storing one row per CDR3 protein. The table shows about 700,000 distinct CDR3 sequences, with roughly 13% occurring only once. Specimen: PBMCs from blood, collected around two weeks before vaccination. The clonotype originates from a man aged 45-65 years who received an inactivated influenza vaccine. The gene calls are TRBV30 and TRBJ2-7; possibly TRBD2 for D (5 bases). CDR3 protein: CAWSAGLTLYEQYF. The DNA for the CDR3 is TGTGCCTGGAGTGCAGGACTGACCCTCTACGAGCAGTACTTC.